The source of this TCR beta chain is a study of blood T cell repertoires in COVID-19. Study-wide context: The cDNA or gDNA used as material had been derived from T cells, B-cell-depleted T cells, or PBMCs.

Sequenced by immunoSEQ multiplex PCR; TCRdb stores in-frame clones only, minus some. In the table there are approximately 110,000 clones, about 83% of which are singletons. Trimming pared 3 bases from V and 5 bases from J, leaving 17 bases between. Germline V gene data show CDR1 as SGHTA and CDR2 as FQGNSA. The CDR3 consists of 16 residues. This sequence joins TRBV7-2 and TRBJ1-3; TRBD1 might be the D (6 bases). This receptor was identified in a human donor in a cohort sampled during active COVID-19. What was sequenced was peripheral blood. The CDR3 bases are TGTGCCAGCAGCTTTACATTCCAGGGGACCAGAAACACCATATATTTT. Translated, it gives CASSFTFQGTRNTIYF. Full variable domain (outside the CDR3, taken from reference TRBV7-2 and TRBJ1-3): GAGVSQSPSNKVTEKGKDVELRCDPISGHTALYWYRQSLGQGLEFLIYFQGNSAPDKSGLPSDRFSAERTGGSVSTLTIQRTQQEDSAVYLCASSFTFQGTRNTIYFGEGSWLTVV.